This T cell receptor (beta chain) was recorded in a study of T cell responses to AZD1222 COVID-19 vaccine. General study results and limits: Rises in breadth and depth of Spike-specific TCRs came after two AZD1222 doses.

The protocol was immunoSEQ multiplex PCR, while the TCRdb copy is restricted to in-frame clones and leaves out a portion. In the table there are more than 95,000 clones, roughly 88% of which are singletons. A single count supports this clone. The antigen is not known. The specimen comprised peripheral blood, sampled on day 0 of AZD1222 vaccination. This clonotype was obtained from an adult in good health.

In nucleotides, the CDR3 is TGTGCCAGTAGTATCGGATCCACAGGATTTTCACCCCTCCACTTT. It codes for CASSIGSTGFSPLHF. The rearrangement joins TRBV19 to TRBJ1-6; D is possibly TRBD1 (5 bases). V lost 3 bases and J lost 9, with 15 bases in between. The CDR3 is 15 residues long. Germline CDR1 LNHDA, CDR2 SQIVND (reference sequence). The full variable domain, with the rest looked up from reference TRBV19 and TRBJ1-6, is DGGITQSPKYLFRKEGQNVTLSCEQNLNHDAMYWYRQDPGQGLRLIYYSQIVNDFQKGDIAEGYSVSREKKESFPLTVTSAQKNPTAFYLCASSIGSTGFSPLHFGNGTRLTVT.